Listed here is a single TCR beta chain. This clone was observed a handful of times. There is no known antigen for this receptor. There are no base qualities to consult, and no much larger clone falls within one base. TCRbeta CDR3 regions were profiled by bias-controlled multiplex PCR amplification of genomic DNA with the immunoSEQ Assay. The paper's processing steps were these. The absolute abundance of each unique TCRbeta CDR3 region was quantified after sequences were collapsed and filtered. Differential abundance was assessed using a binomial (Fisher-equivalent) model and a beta-binomial model in which time-dependent variance fitted from healthy donors was added. Clones with fewer than 5 combined templates were removed, and a clone was called differentially abundant if the clone's Benjamini-Hochberg FDR was below 0.01. Beta-binomial variance was modeled as a function of total template count across the two samples using the form v = (b*log(k)+a)^2. TCRdb obtained this table from immuneACCESS and retained in-frame rearrangements with V and J assigned. These tables miss some clones; where compared with another copy, unresolved V genes account for less than half of the shortfall, and the remainder is unexplained. V, J and clone size derive from that table, while D and trimming were established from the DNA sequence. Counted in this sample were some 100,000 clones; roughly 88% of them appeared once. About 6% of the sample is taken by the ten largest.

This sample was included in a study of identifying expanded T cells in peripheral blood (dated by TCRdb to about 2019). Study-wide context: Four technical replicates, made by sequencing separate aliquots from the same pool of genomic DNA, were compared pairwise.

No immune events such as infections were documented for the healthy donors during the collection period. Blood repertoires from healthy donors were used as a training cohort for calibrating time-dependent variance in a beta-binomial model of differential abundance of T-cell clones. There were 10 healthy donors in the training cohort, of whom 3 were female and 7 were male. On average the donors were around 41 years old, and their ages spanned about 29 to 64 years. Whole blood, obtained from a commercial supplier, was collected from each healthy donor at three time points spaced approximately two weeks apart. For immunosequencing, genomic DNA was extracted from whole blood that had not been sorted. Study-wide findings and limitations: Between technical replicates the binomial model flagged about 1.2 differentially abundant clones, whereas over around 2 weeks the binomial model flagged about 16.4 and over about 4 weeks 19 to 20. Across all healthy donors, variance in clone template counts between approximately two-week samples was found to increase significantly with total template count. It was expected by the authors that biological variance in healthy repertoires might increase further over much longer intervals, such as months to years. Across all healthy-donor time intervals, the beta-binomial model significantly cut both the number of clones called differentially abundant and the false-positive rate.

The clonotype comes from a person between 18 and 70 years old in good health. Material: blood.

The CDR3 region reads CASSLAGSSYSGNTIYF. The nucleotides are TGTGCCAGCAGCTTAGCGGGCAGTTCTTACTCTGGAAACACCATATATTTT. The chain is assembled from TRBV7-9 and TRBJ1-3; confidence is insufficient to name the D gene. According to the germline V gene (reference sequence), CDR1 reads SEHNR and CDR2 reads FQNEAQ. Relative to germline, V is 0 bases shorter and J is 0 bases shorter, with 12 bases between their ends. From its cysteine to its phenylalanine, the CDR3 spans 17 amino acids. Only CDR3 DNA remains: 51 bases, in frame from the first base.